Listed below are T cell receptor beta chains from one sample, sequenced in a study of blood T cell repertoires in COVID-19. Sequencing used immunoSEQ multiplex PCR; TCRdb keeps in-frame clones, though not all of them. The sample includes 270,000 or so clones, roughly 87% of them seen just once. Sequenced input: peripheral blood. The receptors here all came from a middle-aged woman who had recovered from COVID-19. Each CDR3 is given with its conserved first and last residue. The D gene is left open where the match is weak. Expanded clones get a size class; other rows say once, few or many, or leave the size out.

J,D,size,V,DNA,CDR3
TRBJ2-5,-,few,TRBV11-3,TGTGCCAGCAGCTTAGATCAGGAGACCCAGTACTTC,CASSLDQETQYF
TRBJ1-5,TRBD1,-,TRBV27,TGTGCCAGCAGACTCGGACAGGGGGCTAATCAGCCCCAGCATTTT,CASRLGQGANQPQHF
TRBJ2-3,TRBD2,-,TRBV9,TGTGCCAGCAGCGTTTCCAGCGGGGTTGCAGATACGCAGTATTTT,CASSVSSGVADTQYF
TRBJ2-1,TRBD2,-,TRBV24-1,TGTGCCACCCAAAATAGCGGGACCTACAATGAGCAGTTCTTC,CATQNSGTYNEQFF
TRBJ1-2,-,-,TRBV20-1,TGCAGTGCTAGCTCGGACTATGGCTACACCTTC,CSASSDYGYTF
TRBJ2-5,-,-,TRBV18,TGTGCCAGCTCACCAAACAGGGAGACCCAGTACTTC,CASSPNRETQYF
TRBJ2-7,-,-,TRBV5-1,TGCGCCAGCAGCTTGGCGACAGAGCCCTACGAGCAGTACTTC,CASSLATEPYEQYF
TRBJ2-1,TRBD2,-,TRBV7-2,TGTGCCAGCAGCGTAAGTAGCGGGAGGACCTACAATGAGCAGTTCTTC,CASSVSSGRTYNEQFF
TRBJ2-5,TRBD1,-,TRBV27,TGTGCCAGCAGTTCTGGACAGGTCGGTCGGGGGACCCAGTACTTC,CASSSGQVGRGTQYF
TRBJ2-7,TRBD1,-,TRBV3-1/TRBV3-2,TGTGCCAGCAGCCTTGGGACAGTCTACGAGCAGTACTTC,CASSLGTVYEQYF
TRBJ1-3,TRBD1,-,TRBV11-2,TGTGCCAGCAGCTTAGTCCCAGGGGGCGCTGGATTGGGAAACACCATATATTTT,CASSLVPGGAGLGNTIYF
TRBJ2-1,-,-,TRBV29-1,TGCAGCGTTGAAGGGAGCGGCAATGAGCAGTTCTTC,CSVEGSGNEQFF
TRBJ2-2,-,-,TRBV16,TGTGCCAGCAGCCAATCTCCAGGAACGGTCACCGGGGAGCTGTTTTTT,CASSQSPGTVTGELFF
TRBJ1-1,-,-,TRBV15,TGTGCCACCAGCAGTCCCCGCAGGCGTAACACTGAAGCTTTCTTT,CATSSPRRRNTEAFF
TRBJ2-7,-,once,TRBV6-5,TGTGCCAGCAGCACCACAGGGTCCTACGAGCAGTACTTC,CASSTTGSYEQYF
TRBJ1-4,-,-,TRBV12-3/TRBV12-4,TGTGCCAGCAGTATTAGGACAGATGAAAAACTGTTTTTT,CASSIRTDEKLFF
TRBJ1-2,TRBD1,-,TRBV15,TGTGCCACCAGCAGAGATTTAACAGGGGGCTATGGCTACACCTTC,CATSRDLTGGYGYTF
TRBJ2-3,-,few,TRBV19,TGTGCCAGTAGTATACTCGGGGGGCGCACAGATACGCAGTATTTT,CASSILGGRTDTQYF
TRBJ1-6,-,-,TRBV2,TGTGCCGGAGCGACAGAGAGCGCCTATAATTCACCCCTCCACTTT,CAGATESAYNSPLHF
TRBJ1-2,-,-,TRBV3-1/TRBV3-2,TGTGCCAGCAGCGAACAGAGTCTCTATGGCTACACCTTC,CASSEQSLYGYTF
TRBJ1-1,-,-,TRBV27,TGTGCCAGCAGTCTGTCCGTATACACTGAAGCTTTCTTT,CASSLSVYTEAFF
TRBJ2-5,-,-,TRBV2,TGTGCCAGCGCGGGCGCCGGAGTAGAGACCCAGTACTTC,CASAGAGVETQYF
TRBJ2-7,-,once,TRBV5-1,TGCGCCAGCACCCCGGGACTCCATAACTCCTACGAGCAGTACTTC,CASTPGLHNSYEQYF
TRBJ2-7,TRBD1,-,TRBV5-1,TGCGCCAGCAGCTCGCAAACAGGGGTGGACGAGCAGTACTTC,CASSSQTGVDEQYF
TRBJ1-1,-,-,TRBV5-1,TGCGCCAGCAGCTTCGGGACATCCCAAGGCACTGAAGCTTTCTTT,CASSFGTSQGTEAFF
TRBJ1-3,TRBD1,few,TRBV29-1,TGCAGCGTTGGACAGGGTGGTGGAAACACCATATATTTT,CSVGQGGGNTIYF
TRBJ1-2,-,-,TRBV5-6,TGTGCCAGCAGCTTGGTAGACAGCAATAACTATGGCTACACCTTC,CASSLVDSNNYGYTF
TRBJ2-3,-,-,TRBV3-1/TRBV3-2,TGTGCCAGCAGCCAGCGGAGCACAGATACGCAGTATTTT,CASSQRSTDTQYF
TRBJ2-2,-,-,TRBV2,TGTGCCAGCAGTGAGGTCGGGGGGCTGTTTTTT,CASSEVGGLFF
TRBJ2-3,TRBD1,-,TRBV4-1,TGCGCCAGCAGGGAACAGGGGCCCACAGATACGCAGTATTTT,CASREQGPTDTQYF
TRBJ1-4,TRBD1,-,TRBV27,TGTGCCAGCAGTTTGTATCCCGGACAGGCTAATGAAAAACTGTTTTTT,CASSLYPGQANEKLFF
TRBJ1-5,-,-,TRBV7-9,TGTGCCAGCAGTTCACAGGGTCTGCCCCAGCATTTT,CASSSQGLPQHF
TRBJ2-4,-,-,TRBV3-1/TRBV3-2,TGTGCCAGCAGCCGCGGCCAAGAAACTTTAGCCAAAAACATTCAGTACTTC,CASSRGQETLAKNIQYF
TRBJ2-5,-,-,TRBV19,TGTGCCAGTAGTATGAACATGGCCTTTCCCCAAGAGACCCAGTACTTC,CASSMNMAFPQETQYF
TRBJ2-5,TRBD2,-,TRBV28,TGTGCCAGCAGTTTATTGAGTTGGGCTAGCGGGACGCAAGAGACCCAGTACTTC,CASSLLSWASGTQETQYF
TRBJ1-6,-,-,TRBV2,TGTGCCAGCAGGGCCGAAACAGGGCCCCTCCACTTT,CASRAETGPLHF
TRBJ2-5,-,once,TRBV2,TGTGCCAGCAGAGATGTGGGCCTTCAAGAGACCCAGTACTTC,CASRDVGLQETQYF
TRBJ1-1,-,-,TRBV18,TGTGCCAGCTCACCGATTCCAGGGATGAACACTGAAGCTTTCTTT,CASSPIPGMNTEAFF
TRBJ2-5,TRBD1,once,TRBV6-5,TGTGCCAGCAGCCCACAGGGGGCGCGGGGAGAGACCCAGTACTTC,CASSPQGARGETQYF
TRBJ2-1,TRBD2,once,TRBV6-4,TGTGCCAGCAGTCGCTTTGGGACTAGTTATAAGAATGAGCAGTTCTTC,CASSRFGTSYKNEQFF
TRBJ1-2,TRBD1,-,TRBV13,TGTGCCAGCAGCCCGGGGACAGCCGCTAACTATTATGGCTACACCTTC,CASSPGTAANYYGYTF
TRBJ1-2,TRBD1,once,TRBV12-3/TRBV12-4,TGTGCCAGCAGTAGACAGGGCTTCGCAGGCTACACCTTC,CASSRQGFAGYTF
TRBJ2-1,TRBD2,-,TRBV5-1,TGCGCCAGCGAGGGAGAAACGGGAGGGGAGGGCAATGAGCAGTTCTTC,CASEGETGGEGNEQFF
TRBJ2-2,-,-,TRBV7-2,TGTGCCAGCAGCTTAGGTCTGAACACCGGGGAGCTGTTTTTT,CASSLGLNTGELFF
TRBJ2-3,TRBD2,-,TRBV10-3,TGTGCCATCAGTGAGTCTTTAGCGGGGCCTAGCACAGATACGCAGTATTTT,CAISESLAGPSTDTQYF
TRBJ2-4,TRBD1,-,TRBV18,TGTGCCAGCTCACGGGACAGCATAAACATTCAGTACTTC,CASSRDSINIQYF
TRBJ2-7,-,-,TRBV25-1,TGTGCCAGCAGTGAATGGGCAGGGCGTGAGCAGTACTTC,CASSEWAGREQYF
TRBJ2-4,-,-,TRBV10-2,TGCGCCAGCGAGGGCCTAGCCAAAAACATTCAGTACTTC,CASEGLAKNIQYF
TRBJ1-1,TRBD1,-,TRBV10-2,TGCGCCAGCAGTCTCCGACAGGGCTCTCTGACTGAAGCTTTCTTT,CASSLRQGSLTEAFF
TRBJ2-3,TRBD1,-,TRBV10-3,TGTGCCACCCTGGGACAGGGGGGCACAGATACGCAGTATTTT,CATLGQGGTDTQYF
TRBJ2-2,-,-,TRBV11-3,TGTGCCAGCATCAAGGGGGGGCAGAACACCGGGGAGCTGTTTTTT,CASIKGGQNTGELFF
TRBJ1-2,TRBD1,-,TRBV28,TGTGCCAGCAGGGGACAGGGGGGTAACTATGGCTACACCTTC,CASRGQGGNYGYTF
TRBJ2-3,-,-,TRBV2,TGTGCCAGCAGTCCAAACGCTGCGGGTGCAGATACGCAGTATTTT,CASSPNAAGADTQYF
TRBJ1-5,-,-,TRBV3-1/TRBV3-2,TGTGCCAGCAGCCAAGGCGAAGAGAATCAGCCCCAGCATTTT,CASSQGEENQPQHF
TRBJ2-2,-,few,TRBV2,TGTGCCAGCAGTAGAACGGTCACCGGGGAGCTGTTTTTT,CASSRTVTGELFF
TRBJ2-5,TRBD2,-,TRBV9,TGTGCCAGCAGCGTATTTGGCGGGGGGGCCGTGGAGACCCAGTACTTC,CASSVFGGGAVETQYF
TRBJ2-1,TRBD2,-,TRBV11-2,TGTGCCAGCAGCTTAGCGGGGGGGCACCAGTTCTTC,CASSLAGGHQFF
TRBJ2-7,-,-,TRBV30,TGTGCCTGGAGGACGACAGGAGAGTATCCCTACGAGCAGTACTTC,CAWRTTGEYPYEQYF
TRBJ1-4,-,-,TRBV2,TGTGCCAGCAGTGAACAGGGGCCTAATGAAAAACTGTTTTTT,CASSEQGPNEKLFF
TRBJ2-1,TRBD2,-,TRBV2,TGTGCCAGCAGAACCGGGACTACCTACAATGAGCAGTTCTTC,CASRTGTTYNEQFF